What follows are 8 T cell receptor beta chains derived from one specimen sequenced in a study of T cell responses to AZD1222 COVID-19 vaccine. Produced via immunoSEQ multiplex PCR; TCRdb's table is partial and in-frame only. Among 100,000 or so clones listed, 88% were seen once. This specimen was peripheral blood, taken on day 0 of AZD1222 vaccination. Source of these receptors: an adult in good health.

The rearrangement links TRBV14 to TRBJ2-7; the match to TRBD2 covers 7 bases. The CDR3 runs 17 residues. The V segment lost 4 bases and the J segment 5 bases; nucleotides outside the gene matches: 17. Germline V gene sequence: CDR1 SGHDN, CDR2 FVKESK. The CDR3 here is CASSRALPGGFRDEQYF. In DNA form, the CDR3 reads TGTGCCAGCAGCCGGGCTTTACCGGGAGGATTTCGAGACGAGCAGTACTTC.

V and J are TRBV5-1 and TRBJ1-2, with 9 bases lining up with TRBD1. J gave up 6 bases and V 4 bases, and 1 base lay outside the gene matches. The CDR3 contains 12 residues. Germline values: CDR1 SGHRS, CDR2 YFSETQ. The CDR3 DNA is TGCGCCAGCAGCAGGGACAGGGATGGCTACACCTTC. Translation: CASSRDRDGYTF. Full variable domain (missing parts from reference TRBV5-1 and TRBJ1-2): KAGVTQTPRYLIKTRGQQVTLSCSPISGHRSVSWYQQTPGQGLQFLFEYFSETQRNKGNFPGRFSGRQFSNSRSEMNVSTLELGDSALYLCASSRDRDGYTFGSGTRLTVV.

The genes are TRBV14 and TRBJ2-1; D possibly corresponds to TRBD1 (5 bases). Trimming stripped 1 base from V and 4 bases from J, with 14 bases between. This CDR3 spans 16 amino acids. Germline assignment: CDR1 SGHDN and CDR2 FVKESK. In DNA form, the CDR3 reads TGTGCCAGCAGCCAAGGCTTATATAGGGGATACAATGAGCAGTTCTTC. It yields the protein CASSQGLYRGYNEQFF.

CDR3: CASSLLAFYGYTF. CDR3 DNA sequence: TGTGCCAGCAGTTTGTTGGCGTTCTATGGCTACACCTTC. The chain combines TRBV28 with TRBJ1-2, with no clear D. Germline CDR1 MDHEN, CDR2 SYDVKM. CDR3 length equals 13 residues. V was trimmed by 3 bases and J by 4 bases, leaving 9 bases between them.

The gene calls are TRBV6-6 and TRBJ1-5; D may be TRBD1 (5 bases). CDR1 and CDR2 from the germline V gene are MNHNY and SVGAGI (reference sequence). The V gene lost 6 bases and the J gene lost 6 bases, with 12 bases spanning the gap. This CDR3 has 13 amino acids. The CDR3: CASSLGEGQPQHF. For the CDR3, the DNA is TGTGCCAGCAGCCTAGGGGAAGGTCAGCCCCAGCATTTT.

V and J are TRBV7-2 and TRBJ2-3, with 8 bases identical to TRBD2. The CDR3 is made up of 15 amino acids. Germline trimming cut 3 bases from V and 1 base from J; bases unmatched to any gene: 3. The germline V gene has CDR1 SGHTA and CDR2 FQGNSA. The CDR3 loop reads CASSFSGRGTDTQYF. The CDR3 region has the DNA TGTGCCAGCAGCTTCAGCGGGAGAGGCACAGATACGCAGTATTTT. The whole variable domain, remainder taken from reference TRBV7-2 and TRBJ2-3, is GAGVSQSPSNKVTEKGKDVELRCDPISGHTALYWYRQSLGQGLEFLIYFQGNSAPDKSGLPSDRFSAERTGGSVSTLTIQRTQQEDSAVYLCASSFSGRGTDTQYFGPGTRLTVL.

This chain uses TRBV12-3 or TRBV12-4 with TRBJ1-5, with TRBD1 as a possible D gene (5 bases). The CDR3 has 13 amino acids. V lost 5 bases and J lost 6, with 11 bases in between. CDR3: CASSQGGGQPQHF. The CDR3, as DNA: TGTGCCAGCAGTCAGGGAGGAGGTCAGCCCCAGCATTTT.

The table lists this clone with a few counts. The gene calls are TRBV6-4 and TRBJ2-3; D is uncertain. The CDR3 runs to 14 residues. Trimming pared 0 bases from V and 2 bases from J, leaving 6 bases between. CDR1 is MRHNA and CDR2 is SNTAGT in the germline V gene. This CDR3 is CASSDSIDTDTQYF. The CDR3 nucleotides read TGTGCCAGCAGTGACTCTATAGACACAGATACGCAGTATTTT.